This T cell receptor (beta chain) was identified in a study of blood T cell repertoires in COVID-19. Background on the study: Samples taken during acute and convalescent COVID-19 were collected in the United States, Italy and Spain. From T cells, B-cell-depleted T cells, or PBMCs came the material, which was cDNA or gDNA.

CDR1 and CDR2 (germline): LNHDA, SQIVND (reference sequence). The CDR3 extends over 16 amino acids. V shed 1 base, J shed 5 bases, and the junction held 6 bases outside the gene matches. Per the study methods: The authors estimated nucleated cell counts from reference gene primer amplification. Only in-frame clones appear in the TCRdb table, and some are missing; sequencing was by immunoSEQ multiplex PCR. The DNA was the basis for D and trimming; V, J and clone size are from that table. The sample has approximately 150,000 clones, approximately 83% seen once. Material for sequencing was peripheral blood. The V call is TRBV19, the J call TRBJ2-5; 11 bases are a match to TRBD2. The clonotype was recovered from a human donor in a cohort sampled during active COVID-19. CDR3 residues: CASSIAPGLAAETQYF. The CDR3 DNA is TGTGCCAGTAGTATAGCCCCGGGACTAGCGGCCGAGACCCAGTACTTC.